This T cell receptor (beta chain) was retrieved from a study of shared clonotypes between healthy human individuals. Assay used: immunoSEQ multiplex PCR; TCRdb lists only in-frame clones, some missing. This repertoire shows 2 million to 2.5 million clones, almost 96% found once; its top ten account for 0.13%. Deletions cut 5 bases from V and 6 bases from J, with 8 bases between. CDR1 is SGHTA and CDR2 is FQGNSA in the germline V gene. The CDR3 length is 12 residues. Specimen: naive CD4+ T cells sorted from blood. The subset is: CD45RA+ positively selected. The receptor's source is a man aged 18 to 30 in good health. V usage is TRBV7-2 and J usage is TRBJ1-5; D is ambiguous. The CDR3 region has the DNA TGTGCCAGCAGCCTAACGGGTCAGCCCCAGCATTTT. This translates into CASSLTGQPQHF.